Following are 21 T cell receptor beta chains from one sample sequenced in a study of CD8+ T cells in alopecia areata. As the sequencing template, cDNA was produced by extracting RNA and reverse transcribing it. The data were produced by immunoSEQ multiplex PCR, yet TCRdb's version contains in-frame clones alone and is incomplete. This sample has about 270,000 clones, each found more than once. Using CD4, CD8alpha, NKG2D, NKG2ACE and other markers, pooled cutaneous lymph node cells were sorted. The sample consisted of CD4+ T cells sorted from a lymph node. These receptors were taken from a C3H/HeJ mouse with alopecia areata. The MHC haplotype of this mouse line is H2-k.

This clone was observed a handful of times. Each gene name is a mouse one. This same CDR3 is encoded by further DNA sequences in the sample. CDR3 bases read: TGTGCCAGCAGTGGACAGGGGGACACCGGG. Residues: CASSGQGDTG. The CDR3 in full is CASSGQGDTGQLYF. This chain connects TRBV13-1 to TRBJ2-2; 9 bases align to TRBD1. The CDR3 end lies 4 residues beyond the end of the read and is filled in from the germline J gene. The CDR3 has 14 amino acids. Germline lookup yields CDR1 NSHNY and CDR2 SYGAGN. V trimming: 3 bases; J trimming: 3 bases; junction bases outside the gene matches: 0.

This clone appeared a few times. Gene and germline names: mouse. Sequencing ends 3 residues short of the CDR3 end; the germline J gene provides the rest. This rearrangement joins TRBV19 to TRBJ1-6; possible D gene TRBD1, 5 bases. TRBJ1-6 is an open reading frame, and its role is uncertain. The CDR3 loop spans 15 amino acids. From germline, CDR1 is FNHDT and CDR2 SITEND (reference sequence). Between the trimmed V and J ends, which lost 1 base and 3 bases, there was a span of 8 bases. CDR3 protein: CASSIPQGYNSPLYF. The sequenced part of the CDR3 DNA is TGTGCCAGCAGTATACCCCAGGGCTATAATTCGCCC.

This clone was seen a handful of times. Gene labels here are mouse ones. The CDR3 extends 4 residues past the end of the read, so its final part is completed from the germline J gene. The chain joins TRBV1 to TRBJ2-1; 7 bases align to TRBD2. CDR1 is NSQYPW, CDR2 LRSPGD, per germline (reference sequence). This CDR3 contains 14 residues. Germline trimming cut 5 bases from V and 0 bases from J; bases unmatched to any gene: 1. CDR3 sequence: CTCSLGDNYAEQFF. The CDR3 bases that were read are TGCACCTGCAGTCTGGGGGATAACTATGCT.

In its sample, this clone was seen a few times. The listed genes are named as in mouse. Read coverage stops 4 residues before the CDR3 terminus; the germline J gene supplies the remainder. The V and J genes are TRBV13-2 and TRBJ1-2, with a tentative D call TRBD1 (5 bases). CDR3 length equals 15 residues. Deletions cut 1 base from V and 3 bases from J, with 13 bases between. CDR1 and CDR2 (germline): NNHNN, SYGAGS (reference sequence). CDR3: CASGDRQRGYSDYTF. CDR3 bases read: TGTGCCAGCGGTGATCGCCAGAGGGGATACTCC.

This clone was found many times. Mouse gene names apply. The read comes to an end 4 residues before the CDR3 does, leaving the germline J gene to fill in the end. The chain recombines TRBV1 with TRBJ2-2, with TRBD1 matching 7 bases. The germline V gene encodes CDR1 NSQYPW and CDR2 LRSPGD (reference sequence). The length of the CDR3 is 16 residues. J was trimmed by 0 bases and V by 5 bases; bases with no gene match: 6. This CDR3 reads CTCSPGGVTNTGQLYF. The CDR3 DNA, read in part, is TGCACCTGCAGTCCAGGGGGAGTCACAAACACCGGG.

As for this clone: Gene names denote mouse genes. The read terminates 4 residues ahead of where the CDR3 ends, so the germline J gene completes it. The chain carries TRBV5 and TRBJ2-7, with 7 bases matching TRBD1. The CDR3 spans 15 residues. The V segment lost 1 base and the J segment 0 bases; nucleotides outside the gene matches: 3. Germline V CDR1 and CDR2: LGHNA, YNLKQL (reference sequence). The CDR3 bases that were read are TGTGCCAGCAGCCAAGTGGGACAGATCTCCTAT. This gives the protein CASSQVGQISY. The full CDR3 sequence reads CASSQVGQISYEQYF.

Worth noting for this clone: Gene names refer to mouse genes. Read sequence stops 4 residues before the CDR3 end, and the germline J gene provides the missing end. This rearrangement joins TRBV13-3 to TRBJ2-3, with 7 bases matching TRBD2. V lost 1 base, J lost 0 bases, and 5 bases stayed unmatched. This CDR3 has 16 residues. Germline CDR1 and CDR2: NNHDY and SYVADS. The CDR3 DNA, read in part, is TGTGCCAGCAGTGATCGGGGGGGTAATAGTGCAGAA. Protein product: CASSDRGGNSAE. The complete CDR3 sequence is CASSDRGGNSAETLYF.

The sample holds many counts of this clone. Genes here carry mouse names. The read ends 4 residues before the CDR3 terminus; that terminus is restored from the germline J gene. The V call is TRBV17, the J call TRBJ2-3, with 9 positions matching TRBD2. The length of the CDR3 is 15 residues. The J segment lost 0 bases and the V segment lost 5 bases, leaving 3 bases of the junction unmatched. Germline V gene sequence: CDR1 MNHDT, CDR2 YYDKIL. The covered CDR3 bases are TGTGCTAGCAGTCCTGGGGGGGGTAGTGCAGAA. This codes for CASSPGGGSAE. The whole CDR3 reads CASSPGGGSAETLYF.

About this clone itself: Genes and germline are mouse. The read finishes 4 residues shy of the CDR3 end, and the germline J gene is used to complete it. V usage is TRBV5 and J usage is TRBJ2-5; TRBD2 might be the D (5 bases). The V end was cut by 4 bases, the J end by 1 base, with 15 bases between. Germline V lookup: CDR1 LGHNA, CDR2 YNLKQL (reference sequence). CDR3 length equals 16 residues. Incomplete CDR3 DNA: TGTGCCAGCAGCCCACTCGGCCTGGGAGACCAAGAC. This encodes CASSPLGLGDQD. The entire CDR3 reads CASSPLGLGDQDTQYF.

On this clone: Genes here carry mouse names. The CDR3 end lies 4 residues beyond the end of the read and is filled in from the germline J gene. Other DNA variants within this sample encode the same CDR3. V is TRBV13-1 and J is TRBJ2-1, with 8 bases matching TRBD2. The CDR3 spans 15 residues. The V gene's germline CDR1 is NSHNY and CDR2 SYGAGN. V lost 5 bases to trimming and J lost 0 bases; unmatched junction nucleotides: 4. The DNA read from the CDR3 is TGTGCCAGCAGGCTCCTGGGGGGTAACTATGCT. Translation gives CASRLLGGNYA. The entire CDR3 protein reads CASRLLGGNYAEQFF.

In this sample, this clone turned up a few times. Genes and germline are mouse. Read sequence stops 4 residues before the CDR3 end, and the germline J gene provides the missing end. The genes are TRBV13-2 and TRBJ2-2; a possible D gene is TRBD1 (6 bases). Germline CDR1 NNHNN, CDR2 SYGAGS (reference sequence). Trimming stripped 0 bases from V and 6 bases from J, with 15 bases between. CDR3 size: 16 residues. The CDR3 region is CASGDAGQRTAGQLYF. The DNA read from the CDR3 is TGTGCCAGCGGTGATGCGGGACAAAGGACCGCCGGG.

A word on this clone: The gene names here belong to mouse. The sequenced part of the CDR3 DNA is TGTGCCAGCGGCTGGGGGGAAAAC. Residues: CASGWGEN. The whole CDR3 sequence reads CASGWGENTLYF. This chain joins TRBV13-2 and TRBJ2-4; TRBD2 matches at 8 bases. The CDR3 goes on 4 residues after the read ends, and that part is filled in from the germline J gene. There are 12 residues in the CDR3. Germline CDR1 reads NNHNN; CDR2 reads SYGAGS (reference sequence).

This clone was counted a few times. Gene names denote mouse genes. The CDR3 end lies 4 residues beyond the end of the read and is filled in from the germline J gene. Additional DNA sequences in this sample encode the identical CDR3. The genes are TRBV13-1 and TRBJ2-1; 7 bases are shared with TRBD2. Looked up from germline, CDR1 is NSHNY and CDR2 is SYGAGN. With 3 bases clipped from V and 3 bases from J, the junction kept 0 bases outside the gene matches. This CDR3 spans 13 amino acids. This CDR3 reads CASSGGGYAEQFF. The part of the CDR3 DNA that was read is TGTGCCAGCAGTGGGGGGGGCTATGCT.

This clone was seen a handful of times. Genes and germline are mouse. Coverage ceases 4 residues before the CDR3 finishes, and the germline J gene fills in the end. The rearrangement uses TRBV13-1 and TRBJ2-2; 7 positions match TRBD2. CDR1 NSHNY and CDR2 SYGAGN come from the germline V gene. V lost 1 base, J lost 4 bases, and 4 bases stayed unmatched. This CDR3 has 15 residues. CDR3 protein: CASSDSWGFTGQLYF. The sequenced part of the CDR3 DNA is TGTGCCAGCAGTGATTCCTGGGGGTTCACCGGG.

Comments on this clone: Gene names follow the mouse nomenclature. The read gets to within 4 residues of the CDR3 end, and the germline J gene fills in the rest. V and J are TRBV13-3 and TRBJ2-7, with D maybe TRBD1 (6 bases). The CDR3 runs to 14 residues. Germline V gene lookup returns CDR1 NNHDY and CDR2 SYVADS. CDR3 in amino acids: CASSDRQAPYEQYF. Partial CDR3 DNA: TGTGCCAGCAGTGATCGACAGGCCCCTTAT.

Remarks on this clone: Mouse gene names apply. The CDR3 goes on 3 residues after the read ends, and that part is filled in from the germline J gene. The rearrangement uses TRBV19 and TRBJ1-6; 7 nucleotides line up with TRBD1. TRBJ1-6 is reported as an ORF; its role is uncertain. V shed 0 bases, J shed 2 bases, and the junction held 5 bases outside the gene matches. This CDR3 contains 17 residues. Germline loops: CDR1 FNHDT, CDR2 SITEND (reference sequence). CDR3 loop: CASSIGDRGPYNSPLYF. The DNA read from the CDR3 is TGTGCCAGCAGTATAGGGGACAGAGGCCCCTATAATTCGCCC.

This clone has a handful of counts. The gene names given are mouse names. Coverage ceases 4 residues before the CDR3 finishes, and the germline J gene fills in the end. The V call is TRBV13-1, the J call TRBJ2-2; the D is unclear. CDR3 length: 16 amino acids. The V gene lost 3 bases and the J gene lost 0 bases, with 12 bases spanning the gap. CDR1 is NSHNY, CDR2 SYGAGN, per germline. This chain's CDR3 is CASSGTRVANTGQLYF. Partial CDR3 DNA: TGTGCCAGCAGTGGAACAAGGGTAGCAAACACCGGG.

This clone turned up a few times. Any gene name here is a mouse gene name. Read data end 4 residues before the CDR3 end; the end is taken from the germline J gene. This sample includes further DNA sequences coding for the same CDR3. The rearrangement joins TRBV19 to TRBJ2-3; 11 bases fit TRBD2. Unmatched junction bases numbered 4, after V lost 4 bases and J lost 0 bases. In germline, CDR1 is FNHDT, CDR2 SITEND (reference sequence). The CDR3 loop spans 16 amino acids. The CDR3 is CASSRDWGPSAETLYF. The sequenced CDR3 bases are TGTGCCAGCAGTCGGGACTGGGGGCCTAGTGCAGAA.

This clone showed up just a few times. Each gene name is a mouse one. The missing CDR3 end, 4 residues past where the read stops, is filled in from the germline J gene. This chain uses TRBV19 with TRBJ2-3, with 8 nucleotides matching TRBD1. This CDR3 has 14 amino acids. V was clipped by 5 bases and J by 3 bases; unmatched bases: 5. CDR1 FNHDT and CDR2 SITEND come from the germline V gene (reference sequence). Incomplete CDR3 DNA: TGTGCCAGCAGAGGCAGGGGGCGGGCAGAA. Translating it yields CASRGRGRAE. The CDR3 in full is CASRGRGRAETLYF. The variable domain in full, with the rest retrieved from reference TRBV19 and TRBJ2-3, is GGIITQTPKFLIGQEGQKLTLKCQQNFNHDTMYWYRQDSGKGLRLIYYSITENDLQKGDLSEGYDASREKKSSFSLTVTSAQKNEMAVFLCASRGRGRAETLYFGSGTRLTVL.

As concerns this clone: Mouse germline and gene names are used. The CDR3 is cut off 4 residues early in the read; its end comes from the germline J gene. Other DNA sequences from this sample encode an identical CDR3 as well. The genes are TRBV19 and TRBJ1-2; D is uncertain. The V end lost 4 bases, the J end lost 2 bases, and 3 bases lay between the germline ends. CDR1 and CDR2 from the germline V gene are FNHDT and SITEND (reference sequence). CDR3 length: 11 residues. CDR3 protein: CASSQNSDYTF. Incomplete CDR3 DNA: TGTGCCAGCAGTCAGAACTCC. Drawing the rest from reference TRBV19 and TRBJ1-2, the complete variable domain is GGIITQTPKFLIGQEGQKLTLKCQQNFNHDTMYWYRQDSGKGLRLIYYSITENDLQKGDLSEGYDASREKKSSFSLTVTSAQKNEMAVFLCASSQNSDYTFGSGTRLLVI.

As regards this clone: Genes and germline come from the mouse. The CDR3 is cut off 4 residues early in the read; its end comes from the germline J gene. This sequence joins TRBV13-1 and TRBJ1-2; no definite D call. From germline, CDR1 is NSHNY and CDR2 SYGAGN. Trimming shortened V by 0 bases and J by 0 bases, and 6 bases separated the two germline ends. The CDR3 consists of 14 residues. The CDR3 region is CASSDGRTNSDYTF. CDR3 bases read: TGTGCCAGCAGTGATGGCAGAACAAACTCC.